This is a list of T cell receptor beta chains from one sample in a study of shared clonotypes between healthy human individuals. The table came from immunoSEQ multiplex PCR; TCRdb's copy has only in-frame clones and leaves some out. The data contain 100,000 or so clones, roughly 66% of them seen just once; the ten biggest clones take up more than 20%. The sequencing sample was made of memory CD8+ T cells sorted from blood. The origin of the receptors is a woman in her 30s in good health. Both conserved end residues are part of each CDR3. The D gene is left open where the match is weak. For some rows the clone size is stated as once, few or many, or as a class when expanded; others skip it.

>11|TRBV6-5|.|TRBJ2-3|.
TGTGCCAGCAGTTACCGAGATACGCAGTATTTT
CASSYRDTQYF
>15|TRBV7-9|many|TRBJ2-1|TRBD2
TGTGCCAGCAGCCCGGGACTAGCGCCCTACAATGAGCAGTTCTTC
CASSPGLAPYNEQFF
>22|TRBV4-1|.|TRBJ2-1|.
.
CASSQPSPTNEQFFGPSDEQFF
>14|TRBV9|.|TRBJ1-4|.
TGTGCCAGCAGCGTTGGGGGGACTAATGAAAAACTGTTTTTT
CASSVGGTNEKLFF
>13|TRBV2|many|TRBJ2-7|.
TGTGCCAGCAGTTCCGGACTTCTCGGGGAGCAGTACTTC
CASSSGLLGEQYF
>14|TRBV11-3|.|TRBJ2-2|.
TGTGCCAGCAGCTTAAGTCTTTTGTCCGGGGAGCTGTTTTTT
CASSLSLLSGELFF
>16|TRBV19|.|TRBJ2-7|TRBD2
TGTGCCAGTAGTATCAGTTCGGGGGGTCCAACCTACGAGCAGTACTTC
CASSISSGGPTYEQYF
>12|TRBV7-9|.|TRBJ2-7|.
TGTGCCAGCAGTCAACACCTCTACGAGCAGTACTTC
CASSQHLYEQYF
>15|TRBV11-2|.|TRBJ2-1|.
TGTGCCAGCAGCTCGGACCAGACACCCTACAATGAGCAGTTCTTC
CASSSDQTPYNEQFF
>14|TRBV28|.|TRBJ2-1|TRBD1
TGTGCCAGCAGTTTAAGGACAGGGAAAAATGAGCAGTTCTTC
CASSLRTGKNEQFF
>19|TRBV7-9|.|TRBJ2-7|TRBD2
TGTGCCAGCAGCTATCCTGTAGCGGGAGGCCACGGGGCCATCTACGAGCAGTACTTC
CASSYPVAGGHGAIYEQYF
>13|TRBV5-4|.|TRBJ1-2|.
TGTGCCAACCGTACCAGGAAAACCTATGGCTACACCTTC
CANRTRKTYGYTF
>13|TRBV30|.|TRBJ1-5|.
TGTGCCTGGAGTGTAAACAGCAATCAGCCCCAGCATTTT
CAWSVNSNQPQHF
>18|TRBV7-3|once|TRBJ2-1|.
TGTGCCAGCAGCTTACTCACAGGCTCAGGGAACTCCTACAATGAGCAGTTCTTC
CASSLLTGSGNSYNEQFF
>13|TRBV28|.|TRBJ1-1|.
TGTGCCAGCAGAATAGGGGGGAACACTGAAGCTTTCTTT
CASRIGGNTEAFF
>14|TRBV6-5|.|TRBJ2-2|.
TGTGCCAGCAGTTCCGCCATGAACACCGGGGAGCTGTTTTTT
CASSSAMNTGELFF
>12|TRBV6-1|.|TRBJ1-4|.
TGTGCCAGCAGAACTGGCCTGGGTTGGCTGTTTTTT
CASRTGLGWLFF
>14|TRBV28|many|TRBJ2-1|TRBD1
TGTGCCACCCACGGACAGGGGCTTTACAATGAGCAGTTCTTC
CATHGQGLYNEQFF
>13|TRBV7-3|.|TRBJ1-1|TRBD1
TGTGCCAGCAGCACAACAGGGGGGGCTGAAGCTTTCTTT
CASSTTGGAEAFF
>16|TRBV29-1|few|TRBJ2-6|.
TGCAGCGTTGAAGAGGACAGACCCTCTGGGGCCAACGTCCTGACTTTC
CSVEEDRPSGANVLTF
>14|TRBV6-1|few|TRBJ2-7|.
TGTGCCAGCAGTGAAGGGGGGACACTCTACGAGCAGTACTTC
CASSEGGTLYEQYF
>14|TRBV6-4|.|TRBJ1-5|.
TGTGCCAGCAGTGACGGGGGAAGCAATCAGCCCCAGCATTTT
CASSDGGSNQPQHF
>15|TRBV6-1|.|TRBJ2-2|.
TGTGCCAGCAGGAGCAGCACCGTGAACACCGGGGAGCTGTTTTTT
CASRSSTVNTGELFF
>15|TRBV4-1|.|TRBJ1-5|.
TGCGCCAGCAGCCAACACGGGACGGGAAATCAGCCCCAGCATTTT
CASSQHGTGNQPQHF
>16|TRBV14|.|TRBJ2-1|.
TGTGCCAGCAGCTTCCATCAGGGGAGGGGGTACAATGAGCAGTTCTTC
CASSFHQGRGYNEQFF
>16|TRBV7-8|.|TRBJ2-3|.
TGTGCCAGCAGCCCCCACCATACGGGGTCGCCAGATACGCAGTATTTT
CASSPHHTGSPDTQYF
>13|TRBV4-1|many|TRBJ1-2|.
TGCGCCAGCCGTGGGGGGTTTGGCTATGGCTACACCTTC
CASRGGFGYGYTF
>13|TRBV11-3|.|TRBJ2-7|.
TGTGCCAGCAGCTTAGCGAGGGACGGCGAGCAGTACTTC
CASSLARDGEQYF
>13|TRBV2|many|TRBJ2-7|.
TGTGCCAGCAGAGACAGCGAACCCTACGAGCAGTACTTC
CASRDSEPYEQYF
>14|TRBV11-2|.|TRBJ1-2|.
TGTGCCAGCAGCTCCAGAGAGTACTCCTATGGCTACACCTTC
CASSSREYSYGYTF
>14|TRBV2|.|TRBJ2-1|TRBD2
TGTGCCACCGGGGGGGAATTGCCTTACAATGAGCAGTTCTTC
CATGGELPYNEQFF
>17|TRBV27|many|TRBJ2-7|TRBD2
TGTGCCAGCAGTTTATTGCTAGCGGGAGATATAGCGGACGAGCAGTACTTC
CASSLLLAGDIADEQYF
>13|TRBV5-6|once|TRBJ2-7|.
TGTGCCAGCAGCTCAGGGTCGGCCTACGAGCAGTACTTC
CASSSGSAYEQYF
>12|TRBV5-6|once|TRBJ2-1|.
TGTGCCAGCGGGACGGACAACAATGAGCAGTTCTTC
CASGTDNNEQFF
>14|TRBV19|.|TRBJ2-6|.
TGTGCCAGTAGGCCCTCCTCTGGGGCCAACGTCCTGACTTTC
CASRPSSGANVLTF
>16|TRBV14|.|TRBJ1-1|.
TGTGCCAGCAGCGCCTTACGGCCCAGGCTGAACACTGAAGCTTTCTTT
CASSALRPRLNTEAFF
>15|TRBV6-4|.|TRBJ2-1|TRBD1
TGTGCCAGCAGTGACACGGGACAGGACCACAATGAGCAGTTCTTC
CASSDTGQDHNEQFF
>16|TRBV28|many|TRBJ2-5|.
TGTGCCAGCAGTTTCGAGGCTAGCGCTTGGGGAGAGACCCAGTACTTC
CASSFEASAWGETQYF
>15|TRBV11-3|medium-sized|TRBJ2-2|.
TGTGCCAGCAGCTTAGGGCGTGGGGACACCGGGGAGCTGTTTTTT
CASSLGRGDTGELFF
>13|TRBV19|.|TRBJ2-7|.
TGTGCCAGTAGTATAAGCGAAGGCCGTGCTCCTTTTTTC
CASSISEGRAPFF
>19|TRBV5-6|.|TRBJ2-7|TRBD2
TGTGCCAGCAGCTTGGACCTTGAACTAGCGGGAGAAATTCCCCACGAGCAGTACTTC
CASSLDLELAGEIPHEQYF
>13|TRBV7-9|.|TRBJ2-7|.
TGTGCCAGCAGCCCAGGACAAGGGTACGAGCAGTACTTC
CASSPGQGYEQYF
>13|TRBV5-6|.|TRBJ1-1|.
TGTGCCAGCAGCTGGGAGGAGGGGACTGAAGCTTTCTTT
CASSWEEGTEAFF
>15|TRBV21-1|.|TRBJ1-2|.
TGTGCCAGCAGCAAGAACAGGGGCCCATCGGAAGGCTACACCTTC
CASSKNRGPSEGYTF
>16|TRBV7-2|.|TRBJ2-5|.
TGTGCCAGCAGCCTCCAGCCTGGCGCCTACCAAGAGACCCAGTACTTC
CASSLQPGAYQETQYF
>18|TRBV19|.|TRBJ2-6|.
TGTGCCAGTAGTCGTGAAACGACATCACAAAGTCGGGCCAACGTCCTGACTTTC
CASSRETTSQSRANVLTF
>16|TRBV5-1|.|TRBJ2-3|TRBD2
TGCGCCAGCAGCACCACTAGCGGGAGCGGTGCAGATACGCAGTATTTT
CASSTTSGSGADTQYF
>15|TRBV27|many|TRBJ1-2|.
TGTGCCAGCAGCCTTTCAGGGCTAGCTAACTATGGCTACACCTTC
CASSLSGLANYGYTF
>14|TRBV18|.|TRBJ2-7|TRBD1
TGTGCCAGCTCACCGGACAGGGGAGGGTACGAGCAGTACTTC
CASSPDRGGYEQYF
>16|TRBV4-2|.|TRBJ2-6|.
TGTGCCAGCAGCCATGACCGGGTCTCTGGGGCCAACGTCCTGACTTTC
CASSHDRVSGANVLTF
>15|TRBV6-6|.|TRBJ2-1|.
TGTGCCAGCACAAGTAGTCTTTTCGGTATCAATGAGCAGTTCTTC
CASTSSLFGINEQFF